Presented here are 27 T cell receptor beta chains from one specimen sequenced in a study of blood T cell repertoires in COVID-19. The data were produced by immunoSEQ multiplex PCR, yet TCRdb's version contains in-frame clones alone and is incomplete. The sample consists of around 300,000 clones, 89% of them appearing once. The sequenced sample was peripheral blood. Receptors were obtained from a middle-aged woman who had recovered from COVID-19.

The chain couples TRBV7-6 to TRBJ2-3, with D possibly matching TRBD1 (5 bases). The CDR3 consists of 16 residues. CDR1 and CDR2 from the germline V gene are SGHVS and FNYEAQ. V dropped 4 bases and J dropped 2 bases, with 16 bases sitting between them. CDR3 in amino acids: CASSSVIGAPTDTQYF. CDR3 in DNA: TGTGCCAGCAGCTCCGTAATAGGGGCCCCCACAGATACGCAGTATTTT.

The J gene is TRBJ2-2, the V gene TRBV27, with D maybe TRBD1 (5 bases). In germline, CDR1 is MNHEY, CDR2 SMNVEV (reference sequence). Between the trimmed V and J ends, which lost 3 bases and 6 bases, there was a span of 8 bases. The CDR3 contains 13 residues. CDR3 DNA sequence: TGTGCCAGCAGTTTTTTGGGGCCCGGGGAGCTGTTTTTT. Amino acids: CASSFLGPGELFF.

The chain couples TRBV5-6 to TRBJ2-7; D is possibly TRBD2 (5 bases). This CDR3 spans 13 amino acids. Per germline, CDR1 SGHDT and CDR2 YYEEEE. Trimming cost V 3 bases and J 5 bases, with 12 bases left between them. The CDR3 DNA reads TGTGCCAGCAGCTCGGGGTGGTCCCACGAGCAGTACTTC. Its translation: CASSSGWSHEQYF. Complete variable domain (other parts from reference TRBV5-6 and TRBJ2-7): DAGVTQSPTHLIKTRGQQVTLRCSPKSGHDTVSWYQQALGQGPQFIFQYYEEEERQRGNFPDRFSGHQFPNYSSELNVNALLLGDSALYLCASSSGWSHEQYFGPGTRLTVT.

The chain has TRBV30 and TRBJ1-1; 10 bases match TRBD1. The CDR3 contains 12 residues. From germline, CDR1 is GTSNPN and CDR2 SVGIG (reference sequence). V was clipped by 2 bases and J by 11 bases; unmatched bases: 5. CDR3 bases: TGTGCCTGGAGTCGGACAGGGGGAAATGCTTTCTTT. This gives the protein CAWSRTGGNAFF. The variable domain in full, completed from reference TRBV30 and TRBJ1-1, reads SQTIHQWPATLVQPVGSPLSLECTVEGTSNPNLYWYRQAAGRGLQLLFYSVGIGQISSEVPQNLSASRPQDRQFILSSKKLLLSDSGFYLCAWSRTGGNAFFGQGTRLTVV.

The chain carries TRBV25-1 and TRBJ1-2; D gene ambiguous. The CDR3 extends over 16 amino acids. V shed 1 base and J shed 4 bases, with 16 bases lying between them. In germline, CDR1 is MGHDK, CDR2 SYGVNS. This chain's CDR3 is CASSEFGAGGGYGYTF. The DNA of the CDR3 is TGTGCCAGCAGTGAATTCGGAGCAGGAGGCGGCTATGGCTACACCTTC.

This chain uses TRBV2 with TRBJ1-2; 9 nucleotides agree with TRBD1. Losses at the gene ends were 7 bases for V and 3 bases for J; bases not matched to a gene: 6. Germline V gene data show CDR1 as SNHLY and CDR2 as FYNNEI. This CDR3 is built from 14 residues. CDR3: CASTGTGSDYGYTF. In nucleotides, the CDR3 is TGTGCCAGCACCGGGACAGGGAGCGACTATGGCTACACCTTC.

The genes are TRBV7-2 and TRBJ2-7; the D is unclear. The germline V and J ends were trimmed by 0 bases and 1 base, with 10 bases remaining between them. CDR3 size: 15 residues. The germline V gene has CDR1 SGHTA and CDR2 FQGNSA. CDR3 amino acids: CASSLAAGTSYEQYF. In DNA form, the CDR3 reads TGTGCCAGCAGCTTAGCGGCAGGAACGTCCTACGAGCAGTACTTC.

The CDR3 DNA is TGTGCCACCAGTGAAACCGGGACTAGCGGGAGTGGGGATGAGCAGTTCTTC. This codes for CATSETGTSGSGDEQFF. The V and J genes are TRBV24-1 and TRBJ2-1; 14 bases agree with TRBD2. V was pared by 4 bases and J by 8 bases, with 9 bases of the junction left unmatched. The germline V gene has CDR1 KGHDR and CDR2 SFDVKD. The CDR3 runs 17 residues.

The V call is TRBV30, the J call TRBJ2-2; 7 bases are shared with TRBD1. The CDR3 consists of 16 residues. V dropped 1 base and J dropped 2; count of bases not matched to a gene: 7. CDR1 and CDR2 from the germline V gene are GTSNPN and SVGIG (reference sequence). CDR3 protein: CAWSGEDRINTGELFF. In nucleotides, the CDR3 is TGTGCCTGGAGTGGCGAGGACAGGATAAACACCGGGGAGCTGTTTTTT.

This chain links TRBV28 with TRBJ1-4; D is perhaps TRBD1 (5 bases). V shed 6 bases and J shed 3 bases, with 11 bases lying between them. The CDR3 is 14 amino acids. Germline V lookup: CDR1 MDHEN, CDR2 SYDVKM. The CDR3: CASSSGLANEKLFF. In DNA, the CDR3 is TGTGCCAGCAGCTCAGGGTTAGCTAATGAAAAACTGTTTTTT.

The V and J genes are TRBV19 and TRBJ2-2; D not resolved. Trimming cost V 8 bases and J 2 bases, with 15 bases left between them. CDR3 length: 15 amino acids. Germline loops: CDR1 LNHDA, CDR2 SQIVND (reference sequence). CDR3: CASGRPELNTGELFF. CDR3 nucleotide sequence: TGTGCCAGTGGCAGGCCCGAGCTCAACACCGGGGAGCTGTTTTTT. The full variable domain, in which reference TRBV19 and TRBJ2-2 provide the parts outside the CDR3, is DGGITQSPKYLFRKEGQNVTLSCEQNLNHDAMYWYRQDPGQGLRLIYYSQIVNDFQKGDIAEGYSVSREKKESFPLTVTSAQKNPTAFYLCASGRPELNTGELFFGEGSRLTVL.

The rearrangement uses TRBV6-1 and TRBJ2-1, with 9 positions matching TRBD2. The CDR3 is 19 residues long. Germline-derived CDR1 and CDR2 are MNHNS and SASEGT. J lost 6 bases, V lost 0 bases, and 15 bases had no gene match. The CDR3 DNA is TGTGCCAGCAGTGAAGCGTCCAGTTGGCGGGGGGGATTCGGCAATGAGCAGTTCTTC. It specifies CASSEASSWRGGFGNEQFF.

The chain is built from TRBV5-4 and TRBJ1-5, with D possibly TRBD1 on 5 matching bases. This CDR3 has 14 amino acids. Germline values: CDR1 SGHNT, CDR2 YYREEE (reference sequence). V lost 0 bases, J lost 5 bases, and 9 bases lay in between. CDR3 DNA: TGTGCCAGCAGCTTGGAGGGGTTCGATCAGCCCCAGCATTTT. It is translated as CASSLEGFDQPQHF.

This chain uses TRBV19 with TRBJ2-7; TRBD2 matches 7 bases. CDR1 is LNHDA, CDR2 SQIVND, per germline (reference sequence). This CDR3 is 16 amino acids long. The V gene end was trimmed by 5 bases and the J gene end by 0 bases; junction bases not matched to a gene: 10. The DNA of the CDR3 is TGTGCCAGTAGTCCGACTCAGACTAGCAGCTCCTACGAGCAGTACTTC. Translating it yields CASSPTQTSSSYEQYF.

The chain links TRBV28 to TRBJ2-2; weak D call: TRBD2 (5 bases). The CDR3 runs 14 residues. Trimming left V 3 bases short and J 4 bases short, with 9 bases between. CDR1 MDHEN and CDR2 SYDVKM come from the germline V gene. The CDR3, as DNA: TGTGCCAGCAGTTTTGAGGGCGGCACCGGGGAGCTGTTTTTT. This translates into CASSFEGGTGELFF.

The V and J genes are TRBV24-1 and TRBJ2-1; TRBD2 matches at 7 bases. Germline V lookup: CDR1 KGHDR, CDR2 SFDVKD. The CDR3 is made up of 15 amino acids. J was trimmed by 4 bases and V by 4 bases; bases with no gene match: 6. CDR3 residues: CATSDPVGGYNEQFF. The CDR3 nucleotides read TGTGCCACCAGTGACCCTGTGGGGGGGTACAATGAGCAGTTCTTC.

V usage is TRBV10-3 and J usage is TRBJ1-2; possible D gene TRBD1, 5 bases. CDR3 length: 13 amino acids. Germline CDR1 is ENHRY and CDR2 is SYGVKD. V was shortened by 7 bases and J by 2 bases, with 11 bases between the two germline ends. This CDR3 is CAITSQENYGYTF. The DNA for the CDR3 is TGTGCCATCACCTCACAGGAGAACTATGGCTACACCTTC.

This clone came up once. The gene calls are TRBV14 and TRBJ1-2, with 10 bases identical to TRBD1. The CDR3 loop spans 16 amino acids. Germline-derived CDR1 and CDR2 are SGHDN and FVKESK. V was clipped by 0 bases and J by 6 bases; unmatched bases: 7. The CDR3 DNA is TGTGCCAGCAGCCAAGATCTGGGGACAGGGGTGGATGGCTACACCTTC. Its translation: CASSQDLGTGVDGYTF.

This CDR3 reads CASSLSGTEPNYGYTF. CDR3 DNA sequence: TGTGCCAGCAGTCTCTCCGGGACAGAACCTAACTATGGCTACACCTTC. The chain links TRBV27 to TRBJ1-2; 7 positions match TRBD1. V trimming: 5 bases; J trimming: 0 bases; junction bases outside the gene matches: 9. Germline lookup yields CDR1 MNHEY and CDR2 SMNVEV (reference sequence). There are 16 residues in the CDR3.

The rearrangement uses TRBV19 and TRBJ2-4, with D maybe TRBD2 (5 bases). The germline gives CDR1 LNHDA, CDR2 SQIVND (reference sequence). V was pared by 11 bases and J by 1 base, with 24 bases between. CDR3 length: 17 residues. The CDR3 protein is CAASMAPASKAKNIQYF. The CDR3 DNA follows: TGTGCCGCCAGTATGGCCCCGGCTAGCAAGGCCAAAAACATTCAGTACTTC.

The chain couples TRBV5-1 to TRBJ1-1, with D maybe TRBD1 (6 bases). Deletions cut 4 bases from V and 1 base from J, with 14 bases between. The CDR3 has 15 residues. Germline CDR1 and CDR2: SGHRS and YFSETQ. The CDR3 DNA follows: TGCGCCAGCAGCCCGTCAGGACAGACGAACACTGAAGCTTTCTTT. Translating it yields CASSPSGQTNTEAFF.

V is TRBV5-1 and J is TRBJ1-4; D is possibly TRBD1 (6 bases). Trimming pared 2 bases from V and 5 bases from J, leaving 7 bases between. The CDR3 spans 13 residues. Looked up from germline, CDR1 is SGHRS and CDR2 is YFSETQ. The CDR3 nucleotides are TGCGCCAGCAGCTTAACAGGGAATGAAAAACTGTTTTTT. Translating gives CASSLTGNEKLFF.

For the CDR3, the DNA is TGTGCCAGTAGTATTGGGACAGCGGCTAACTATGGCTACACCTTC. This sequence encodes CASSIGTAANYGYTF. This sequence joins TRBV19 and TRBJ1-2; 7 nucleotides match TRBD1. Germline trimming cut 3 bases from V and 0 bases from J; bases unmatched to any gene: 4. This CDR3 is 15 amino acids long. CDR1 is LNHDA, CDR2 SQIVND, per germline (reference sequence).

The chain carries TRBV6-1 and TRBJ1-6; D not resolved. V was pared by 3 bases and J by 1 base, with 10 bases between. This CDR3 is 16 amino acids long. CDR1 is MNHNS, CDR2 SASEGT, per germline. The CDR3 nucleotides read TGTGCCAGCAGTGACCTCACTGTTTCCTATAATTCACCCCTCCACTTT. Its translation is CASSDLTVSYNSPLHF.

This chain's CDR3 is CASSLVTSGSGSTDTQYF. The DNA of the CDR3 is TGTGCCAGCAGCTTAGTTACTAGCGGGAGTGGGAGCACAGATACGCAGTATTTT. The rearrangement uses TRBV7-8 and TRBJ2-3; 11 bases line up with TRBD2. Germline V gives CDR1 SGHVS, CDR2 FQNEAQ. V was pared by 1 base and J by 0 bases, with 6 bases of the junction left unmatched. The CDR3 totals 18 residues.

J is TRBJ2-6 and V is TRBV11-2; D not resolved. V was clipped by 3 bases and J by 0 bases, with 12 bases between them. CDR3 length: 17 residues. From germline, CDR1 is SGHAT and CDR2 FQNNGV. This CDR3 reads CASSFGRLFSGANVLTF. CDR3 coding DNA: TGTGCCAGCAGCTTTGGCAGATTGTTCTCTGGGGCCAACGTCCTGACTTTC.

This rearrangement joins TRBV19 to TRBJ2-4; D is perhaps TRBD1 (5 bases). This CDR3 region has 18 residues. With 1 base removed from V and 3 bases from J, the gap between germline ends came to 19 bases. Germline loops: CDR1 LNHDA, CDR2 SQIVND (reference sequence). DNA for the CDR3: TGTGCCAGTAGTATAGGTACCCCGCAGGGTTATGGCAAAAACATTCAGTACTTC. Amino acids: CASSIGTPQGYGKNIQYF.